This T cell receptor beta chain originates from a study of beta chain features in type 1 diabetes. V was pared by 4 bases and J by 9 bases, with 9 bases of the junction left unmatched. The germline CDR1 and CDR2 sequences are MGHRA and YSYEKL. The CDR3 totals 16 residues. This clone was seen more than once but under ten times. Its antigen is not known. Study conclusions and caveats: Within the patient group, naive, central memory and Treg TCRB repertoires appeared more similar to each other than within healthy donors.

Reverse transcribing all isolated RNA meant expressed TCRB transcripts were sequenced. Read counts averaged approximately 3.5 million for samples of naive, central memory and regulatory T cells. Measured with immunoSEQ multiplex PCR; TCRdb has only the in-frame clones, and not every one. The table shows roughly 450,000 clones, with around 10% occurring only once. The purity of all sorted populations exceeded 95%. The rearrangement links TRBV4-1 to TRBJ2-1, with 13 nucleotides matching TRBD2. This TCR was recovered from a woman aged 18-35 years in good health. The sequenced material came from naive CD4+ T cells from blood. CDR3 bases: TGCGCCAGCAGCCCCGTCGGGACTAGCGGGGCGCGTGAGCAGTTCTTC. Translating gives CASSPVGTSGAREQFF.